These T cell receptor beta chains were read from a single sample in a study of OX40 agonist ivuxolimab in advanced cancers. Only in-frame clones appear in the TCRdb table, and some are missing; sequencing was by immunoSEQ multiplex PCR. Of around 80,000 clones listed, 70% to 90% are singletons. The sequenced sample was CD4+ or CD8+ T cells sorted from blood, obtained in a trial of the OX40 agonist ivuxolimab. The receptors derive from an adult with an advanced solid tumor such as melanoma, head and neck, liver or kidney cancer. Both conserved end residues are part of each CDR3. Fields, in order: J gene, V gene, CDR3 protein.

TRBJ1-5	TRBV19	CASTGTGGSNQPQHF
TRBJ1-6	TRBV30	CAWRLLDRDNSPLHF
TRBJ2-2	TRBV28	CASSTENTGELFF
TRBJ1-4	TRBV5-1	CASSLTGQPNEKLFF
TRBJ2-5	TRBV6-5	CASRALGDRETQYF
TRBJ2-7	TRBV29-1	CSVVFRVGTYEQYF
TRBJ1-5	TRBV19	CASSRGGDNQPQHF
TRBJ1-2	TRBV5-1	CASSPRQTDGYTF
TRBJ2-1	TRBV9	CASSVGDFSYNEQFF
TRBJ1-2	TRBV5-4	CASSLAGTNYGYTF